Described below is a single T cell receptor beta chain sequence and its context. What it binds is not known. Repertoires were generated with immunoSEQ multiplex PCR, while TCRdb's copy carries only in-frame clones and drops some. The profile covers 150,000 or so clones, with 80% to 95% appearing a single time and 0.19% taken by the ten largest. The sample belongs to a study of graft-versus-host responses after intestinal transplantation. Study-wide background: As for transplant type, recipients had multivisceral, liver-intestinal, or isolated intestinal grafts.

General study results and limits: GvH clones were identified in recipient marrow, with some first appearing in ileum or blood. High graft-versus-host to host-versus-graft clonal ratios were found in allografts of patients who had graft-donor T cell macrochimerism.

The CDR3 contains 14 residues. CDR1 MDHEN and CDR2 SYDVKM come from the germline V gene. Deletions cut 11 bases from V and 4 bases from J, with 21 bases between. The TCR comes from a human donor who received an intestinal transplant. Sequenced here: unstimulated CD4+ T cells sorted from spleen or lymph node cells, sampled before intestinal transplant. The V gene is TRBV28, the J gene TRBJ2-7; maybe TRBD1 (5 bases). The CDR3: CASQGATGKYEQYF. DNA for the CDR3: TGTGCCTCCCAGGGTGCCACAGGCAAGTACGAGCAGTACTTC.